The entry that follows covers one T cell receptor (beta chain) sequence. A much larger clone lies one base from this, so it may be a read error. Time point given: blood at routine non-recurrence follow-up after resection. The sample belongs to a study of spatial heterogeneity in lung cancer. Trimming cost V 2 bases and J 7 bases; bases outside gene matches: 11. Germline V CDR1 and CDR2: DFQATT, SNEGSKA (reference sequence). The CDR3 runs 17 residues. The library protocol tagged each TCR cDNA with a unique molecular identifier. MiXCR, applied by TCRdb to the 5' RACE reads, yields one record per CDR3 protein. Found here are 110,000 or so distinct CDR3 sequences, approximately 11% of them singletons; the top ten hold approximately 25%.

The receptor was derived from a female donor with early-stage non-small cell lung cancer. This rearrangement joins TRBV20-1 to TRBJ2-3; TRBD2 matches at 14 bases. The specimen was PBMCs, collected at follow-up. The CDR3 sequence is CSARTGTSGSGRNTQYF. CDR3 DNA sequence: TGCAGTGCTAGAACCGGGACTAGCGGGAGCGGCCGGAATACGCAGTATTTT.